This is a list of T cell receptor beta chains from one sample in a study of T cells in Graves' hyperthyroidism and ophthalmopathy. TCRdb processed the multiplex PCR reads anew with MiXCR; each CDR3 protein has one entry. The sample gives hundreds of thousands of distinct CDR3 sequences, 14% of which show up once; around 5.4% is in the top ten. The sequencing input was blood. The receptors stem from a woman in her thirties with Graves' hyperthyroidism that later progressed to Graves' ophthalmopathy. The CDR3 runs from the conserved cysteine through the conserved F or W. The D gene is left open where the match is weak. Clone size is given for some rows only: seen once, a few or many times, or a class if the clone is expanded.

NA,TRBJ2-3,many,TRBV2,TGTGCCAGCAGGAGGGAAGATACGCAGTATTTT,CASRREDTQYF
TRBD2,TRBJ2-3,few,TRBV29-1,TGCAGCGGACTAGCGGGAAGCACAGATACGCAGTATTTT,CSGLAGSTDTQYF
TRBD2,TRBJ2-7,few,TRBV18,TGTGCCAGCTCACCGGGTAATAGGCTAGCGGTCTACGAGCAGTACTTC,CASSPGNRLAVYEQYF
TRBD2,TRBJ2-1,many,TRBV4-3,TGCGCCAGCAAGCGGGAGGGTTCCTACAATGAGCAGTTCTTC,CASKREGSYNEQFF
NA,TRBJ1-1,many,TRBV28,TGTGCCAGCAGTTTACAGGGGACTGCTGAAGCTTTCTTT,CASSLQGTAEAFF
NA,TRBJ2-7,NA,TRBV20-1,TGCAGTGCTCCCGGGCCCGCGTACGAGCAGTACTTC,CSAPGPAYEQYF
NA,TRBJ2-1,NA,TRBV24-1,TGTGCCACCAGTGACCAAGACAGGGAGCAGTTCTTC,CATSDQDREQFF
NA,TRBJ1-5,many,TRBV12-3/TRBV12-4,TGTGCCAGCAGTTCTAGGGCCAAAGGGGATCAGCCCCAGCATTTT,CASSSRAKGDQPQHF
TRBD2,TRBJ2-7,many,TRBV24-1,TGTGCCACCAGTGATTTGGGGAGCGGGGGCTCCTACGAGCAGTACTTC,CATSDLGSGGSYEQYF
TRBD2,TRBJ2-2,NA,TRBV9,TGTGCCAGCAGCGGAGAGGGACTAGCGAGCACCGGGGAGCTGTTTTTT,CASSGEGLASTGELFF
NA,TRBJ2-1,many,TRBV6-5,TGTGCCAGCAGTTACTCTGCGGGTCCCCCCTACAATGAGCAGTTCTTC,CASSYSAGPPYNEQFF
TRBD1,TRBJ2-1,many,TRBV9,TGTGCCAGCAGCGGAGGGACAGGGGGGTCCCATGAGCAGTTCTTC,CASSGGTGGSHEQFF
NA,TRBJ1-5,NA,TRBV4-1,TGCGCCAGCAGCCAAGAACGGTGGGGTAGTTCTCCCCAGCATTTT,CASSQERWGSSPQHF
NA,TRBJ2-7,NA,TRBV27,TGTGCCAGCAGGGGGATGGGCTCGGGAAACGAGCAGTACTTC,CASRGMGSGNEQYF
NA,TRBJ1-1,many,TRBV30,TGTGCCTGGGACAGGAACACTGAAGCTTTCTTT,CAWDRNTEAFF
NA,TRBJ2-7,many,TRBV4-2,TGTGCCAGCAGCCAAGAGGGTTGGGGTGAGGTCGAGCAGTACTTC,CASSQEGWGEVEQYF
TRBD1,TRBJ2-2,NA,TRBV12-3/TRBV12-4,TGTGCCAGCAGTTTACAGGGGGCGAACACCGGGGAGCCGTTTTTT,CASSLQGANTGEPFF
NA,TRBJ2-7,many,TRBV20-1,TGCAGGCCGGGTCAAGACTCCTACGAGCAGTACTTC,CRPGQDSYEQYF
NA,TRBJ2-3,many,TRBV20-1,TGCAGTGCTCGGGCCGGGGGAGCCACAGATACGCAGTATTTT,CSARAGGATDTQYF
NA,TRBJ1-1,many,TRBV24-1,TGTGCCACCAGTGACTCACAGGGTATGAACACTGAAGCTTTCTTT,CATSDSQGMNTEAFF
NA,TRBJ2-2,once,TRBV20-1,TGCAGTGCTAGATCCGCGAACACCGGGGAGCTGTTTTTT,CSARSANTGELFF
TRBD1,TRBJ1-2,NA,TRBV20-1,TGCAGTGCTAGAAAGACAGGGGTACGTTATGGCTACACCTTC,CSARKTGVRYGYTF
TRBD2,TRBJ2-2,few,TRBV27,TGTGCCAGCAGTTTATTGGGACTAGCGGGGTACGGAACCGGGGAGCTGTTTTTT,CASSLLGLAGYGTGELFF
NA,TRBJ1-1,NA,TRBV19,TGTGCCAGTAGTACTTCAGTGAACACTGAAGCTTTCTTT,CASSTSVNTEAFF
NA,TRBJ2-5,many,TRBV3-1,TGTGCCAGCAGCCACACTCCCCAAGAGACCCAGTACTTC,CASSHTPQETQYF